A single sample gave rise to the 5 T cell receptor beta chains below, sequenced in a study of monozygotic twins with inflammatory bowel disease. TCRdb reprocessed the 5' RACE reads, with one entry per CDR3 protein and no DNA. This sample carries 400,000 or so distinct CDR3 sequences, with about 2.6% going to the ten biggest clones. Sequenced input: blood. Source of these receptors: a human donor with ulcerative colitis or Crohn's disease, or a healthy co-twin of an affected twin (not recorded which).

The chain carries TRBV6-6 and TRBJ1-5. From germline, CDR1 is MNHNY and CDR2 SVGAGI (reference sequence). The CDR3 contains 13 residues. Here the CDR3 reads CASKKREDQPQHF.

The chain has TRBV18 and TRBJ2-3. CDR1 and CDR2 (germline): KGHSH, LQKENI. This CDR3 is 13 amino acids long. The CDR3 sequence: CASSPQSTDTQYF.

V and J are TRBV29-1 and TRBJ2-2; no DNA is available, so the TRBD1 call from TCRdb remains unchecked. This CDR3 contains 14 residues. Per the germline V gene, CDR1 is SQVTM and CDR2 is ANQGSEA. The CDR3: CSAVQGGNTGELFF.

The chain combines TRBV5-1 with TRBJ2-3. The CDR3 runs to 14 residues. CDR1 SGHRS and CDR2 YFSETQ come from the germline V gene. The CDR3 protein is CASSLSDSTDTQYF. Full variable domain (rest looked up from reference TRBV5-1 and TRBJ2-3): KAGVTQTPRYLIKTRGQQVTLSCSPISGHRSVSWYQQTPGQGLQFLFEYFSETQRNKGNFPGRFSGRQFSNSRSEMNVSTLELGDSALYLCASSLSDSTDTQYFGPGTRLTVL.

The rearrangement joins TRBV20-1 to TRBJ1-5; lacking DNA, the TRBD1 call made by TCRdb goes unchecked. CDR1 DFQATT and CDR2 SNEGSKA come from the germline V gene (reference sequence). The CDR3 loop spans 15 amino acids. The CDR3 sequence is CSARGTGNSGQPQHF.